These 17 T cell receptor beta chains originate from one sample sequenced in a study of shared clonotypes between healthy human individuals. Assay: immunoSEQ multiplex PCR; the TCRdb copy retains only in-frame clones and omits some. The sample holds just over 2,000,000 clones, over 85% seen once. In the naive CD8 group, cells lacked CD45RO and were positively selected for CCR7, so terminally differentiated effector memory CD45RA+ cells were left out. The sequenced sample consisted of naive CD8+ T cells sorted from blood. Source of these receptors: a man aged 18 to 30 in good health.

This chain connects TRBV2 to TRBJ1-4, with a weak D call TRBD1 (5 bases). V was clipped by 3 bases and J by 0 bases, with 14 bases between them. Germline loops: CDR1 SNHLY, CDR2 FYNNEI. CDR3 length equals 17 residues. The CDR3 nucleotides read TGTGCCAGCAGTGATCCGAGAACAGGAGCAACTAATGAAAAACTGTTTTTT. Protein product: CASSDPRTGATNEKLFF.

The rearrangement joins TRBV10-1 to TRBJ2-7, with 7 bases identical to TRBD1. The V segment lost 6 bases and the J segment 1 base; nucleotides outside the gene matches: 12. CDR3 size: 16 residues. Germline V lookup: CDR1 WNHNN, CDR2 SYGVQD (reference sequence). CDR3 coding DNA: TGCGCCAGCAGCCCTCGAGAGGGGACAGATTCCTACGAGCAGTACTTC. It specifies CASSPREGTDSYEQYF.

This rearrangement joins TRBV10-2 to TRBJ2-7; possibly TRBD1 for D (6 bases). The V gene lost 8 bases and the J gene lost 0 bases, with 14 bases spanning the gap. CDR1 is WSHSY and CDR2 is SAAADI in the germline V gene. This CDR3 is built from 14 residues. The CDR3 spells CASGGQSSSYEQYF. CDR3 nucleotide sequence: TGCGCCAGCGGTGGACAGTCGAGCTCCTACGAGCAGTACTTC.

The CDR3 spells CASSAGLAFQETQYF. The CDR3 region has the DNA TGCGCCAGCAGCGCGGGACTAGCGTTTCAAGAGACCCAGTACTTC. The chain couples TRBV5-1 to TRBJ2-5; 10 bases line up with TRBD2. Per the germline V gene, CDR1 is SGHRS and CDR2 is YFSETQ. The J segment lost 2 bases and the V segment lost 4 bases, leaving 5 bases of the junction unmatched. The CDR3 has 15 residues.

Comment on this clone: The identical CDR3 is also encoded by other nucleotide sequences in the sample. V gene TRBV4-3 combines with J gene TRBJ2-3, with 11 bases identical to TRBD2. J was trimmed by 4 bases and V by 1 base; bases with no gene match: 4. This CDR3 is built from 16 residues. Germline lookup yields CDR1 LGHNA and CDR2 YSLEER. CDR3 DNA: TGCGCCAGCAGCCAAGTACTAGCGGGAGCGGCAGATACGCAGTATTTT. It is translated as CASSQVLAGAADTQYF.

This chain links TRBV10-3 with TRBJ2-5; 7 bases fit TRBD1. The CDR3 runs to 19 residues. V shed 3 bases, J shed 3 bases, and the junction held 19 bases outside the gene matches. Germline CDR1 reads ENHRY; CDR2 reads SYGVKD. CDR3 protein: CAISEPQRGQENREETQYF. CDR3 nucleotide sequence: TGTGCCATCAGTGAACCCCAAAGGGGGCAAGAGAACAGGGAAGAGACCCAGTACTTC.

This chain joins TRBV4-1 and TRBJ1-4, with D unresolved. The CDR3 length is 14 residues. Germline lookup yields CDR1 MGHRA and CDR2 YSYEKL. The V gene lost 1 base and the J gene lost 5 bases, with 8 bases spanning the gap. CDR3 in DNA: TGCGCCAGCAGCCAAGTGGCCGCCAATGAAAAACTGTTTTTT. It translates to CASSQVAANEKLFF.

The CDR3 protein is CASSQAGMETQYF. In nucleotides, the CDR3 is TGCGCCAGCAGCCAAGCGGGGATGGAGACCCAGTACTTC. V and J are TRBV4-1 and TRBJ2-5; maybe TRBD2 (5 bases). Germline V gene lookup returns CDR1 MGHRA and CDR2 YSYEKL. The CDR3 runs to 13 residues. V lost 1 base to trimming and J lost 5 bases, with 8 bases between them.

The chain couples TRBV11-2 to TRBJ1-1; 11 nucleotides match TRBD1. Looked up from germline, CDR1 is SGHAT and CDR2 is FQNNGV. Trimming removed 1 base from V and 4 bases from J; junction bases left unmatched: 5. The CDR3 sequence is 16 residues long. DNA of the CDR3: TGTGCCAGCAGCTTAGCACAAGGGACAGGGGGCACTGAAGCTTTCTTT. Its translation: CASSLAQGTGGTEAFF.

The CDR3 sequence: CASSSGGEAFF. CDR3 bases: TGTGCCAGCAGCTCAGGGGGCGAAGCTTTCTTT. The rearrangement joins TRBV7-2 to TRBJ1-1; 8 positions match TRBD1. CDR3 length: 11 amino acids. Germline CDR1 reads SGHTA; CDR2 reads FQGNSA. Losses at the gene ends were 4 bases for V and 8 bases for J; bases not matched to a gene: 0.

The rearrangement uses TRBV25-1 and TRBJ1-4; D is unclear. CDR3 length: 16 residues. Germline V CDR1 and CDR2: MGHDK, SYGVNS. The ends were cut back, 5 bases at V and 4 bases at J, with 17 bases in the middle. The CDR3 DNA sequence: TGTGCCAGCAGTCCTCAGTGGGCAGGACTTAATGAAAAACTGTTTTTT. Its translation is CASSPQWAGLNEKLFF.

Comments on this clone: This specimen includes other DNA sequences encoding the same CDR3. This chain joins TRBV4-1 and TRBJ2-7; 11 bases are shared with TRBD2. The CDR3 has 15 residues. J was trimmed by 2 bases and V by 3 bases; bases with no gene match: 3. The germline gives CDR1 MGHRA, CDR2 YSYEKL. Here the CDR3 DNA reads TGCGCCAGCAGCCAGCTAGCGGGGGGTACCTACGAGCAGTACTTC. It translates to CASSQLAGGTYEQYF.

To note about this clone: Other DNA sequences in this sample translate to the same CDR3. The CDR3 loop reads CASSPGQPNTEAFF. CDR3 sequence (DNA): TGTGCCAGCAGCCCGGGACAGCCGAACACTGAAGCTTTCTTT. The J gene is TRBJ1-1, the V gene TRBV28; TRBD1 agrees at 7 bases. The CDR3 consists of 14 residues. Looked up from germline, CDR1 is MDHEN and CDR2 is SYDVKM. V was pared by 6 bases and J by 1 base, with 5 bases of the junction left unmatched.

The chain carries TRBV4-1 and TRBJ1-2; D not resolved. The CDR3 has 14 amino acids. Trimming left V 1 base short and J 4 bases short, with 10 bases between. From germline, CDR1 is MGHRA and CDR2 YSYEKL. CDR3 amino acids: CASSQVGSAYGYTF. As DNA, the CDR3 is TGCGCCAGCAGCCAAGTGGGTAGTGCCTATGGCTACACCTTC.

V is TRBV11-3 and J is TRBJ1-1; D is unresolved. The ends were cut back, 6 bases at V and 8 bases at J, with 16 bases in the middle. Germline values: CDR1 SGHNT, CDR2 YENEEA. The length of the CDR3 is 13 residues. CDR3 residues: CASSSRLGGEAFF. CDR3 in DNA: TGTGCCAGCAGTTCAAGGCTTGGTGGAGAAGCTTTCTTT.

The CDR3 region has the DNA TGTGCCAGCAGCCCGGGACAGACTCTGAACACTGAAGCTTTCTTT. This sequence encodes CASSPGQTLNTEAFF. This rearrangement joins TRBV6-1 to TRBJ1-1; 7 bases align to TRBD1. Germline loops: CDR1 MNHNS, CDR2 SASEGT. The CDR3 contains 15 residues. J gave up 0 bases and V 6 bases, and 7 bases lay outside the gene matches.

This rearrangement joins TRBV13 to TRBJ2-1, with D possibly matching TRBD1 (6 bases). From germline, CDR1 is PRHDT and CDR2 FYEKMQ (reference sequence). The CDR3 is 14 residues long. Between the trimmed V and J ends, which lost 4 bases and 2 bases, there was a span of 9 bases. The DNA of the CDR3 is TGTGCCAGCAGCTCTCAGGGGACCTACAATGAGCAGTTCTTC. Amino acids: CASSSQGTYNEQFF.